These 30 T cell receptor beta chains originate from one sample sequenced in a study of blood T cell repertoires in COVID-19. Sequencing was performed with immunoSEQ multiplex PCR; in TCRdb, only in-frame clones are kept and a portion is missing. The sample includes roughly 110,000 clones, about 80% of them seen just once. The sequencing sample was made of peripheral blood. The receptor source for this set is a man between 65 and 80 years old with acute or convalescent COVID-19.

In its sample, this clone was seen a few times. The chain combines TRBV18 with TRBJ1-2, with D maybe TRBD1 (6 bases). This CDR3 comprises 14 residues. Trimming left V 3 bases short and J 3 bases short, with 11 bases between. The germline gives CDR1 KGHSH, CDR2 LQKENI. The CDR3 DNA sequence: TGTGCCAGCTCACCGAACAGGGATTACTATGGCTACACCTTC. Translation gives CASSPNRDYYGYTF.

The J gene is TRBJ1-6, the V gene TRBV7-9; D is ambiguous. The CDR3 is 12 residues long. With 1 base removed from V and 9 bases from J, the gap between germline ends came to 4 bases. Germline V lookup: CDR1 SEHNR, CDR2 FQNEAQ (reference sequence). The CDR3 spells CASSLGVSPLHF. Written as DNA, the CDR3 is TGTGCCAGCAGCTTAGGCGTTTCACCCCTCCACTTT.

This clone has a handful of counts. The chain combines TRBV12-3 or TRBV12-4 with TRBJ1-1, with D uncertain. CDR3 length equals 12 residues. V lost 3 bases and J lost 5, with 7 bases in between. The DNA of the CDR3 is TGTGCCAGCAGTTTCGGGAATACTGAAGCTTTCTTT. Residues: CASSFGNTEAFF.

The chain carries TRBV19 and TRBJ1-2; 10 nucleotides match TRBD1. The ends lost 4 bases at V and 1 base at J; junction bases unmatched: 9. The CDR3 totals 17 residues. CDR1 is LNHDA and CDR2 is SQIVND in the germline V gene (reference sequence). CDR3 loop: CASSTNPWTGGNYGYTF. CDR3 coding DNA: TGTGCCAGTAGTACCAACCCCTGGACAGGGGGTAACTATGGCTACACCTTC.

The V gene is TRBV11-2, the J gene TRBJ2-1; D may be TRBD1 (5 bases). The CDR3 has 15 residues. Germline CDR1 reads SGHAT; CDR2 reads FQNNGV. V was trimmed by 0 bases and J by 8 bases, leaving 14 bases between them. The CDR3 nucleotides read TGTGCCAGCAGCTTAGACAGGGCTAGGGTGGATGAGCAGTTCTTC. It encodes CASSLDRARVDEQFF.

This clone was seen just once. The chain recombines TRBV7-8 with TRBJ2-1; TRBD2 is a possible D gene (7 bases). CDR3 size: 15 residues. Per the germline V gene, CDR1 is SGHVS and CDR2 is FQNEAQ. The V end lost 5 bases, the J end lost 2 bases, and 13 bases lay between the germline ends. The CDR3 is CASSTGGGPYNEQFF. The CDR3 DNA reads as TGTGCCAGCAGCACCGGCGGGGGCCCCTACAATGAGCAGTTCTTC.

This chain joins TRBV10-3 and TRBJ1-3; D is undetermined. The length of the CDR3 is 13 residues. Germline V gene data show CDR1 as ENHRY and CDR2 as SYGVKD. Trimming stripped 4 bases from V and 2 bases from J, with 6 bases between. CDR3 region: CAISGGAGNTIYF. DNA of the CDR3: TGTGCCATCAGTGGAGGCGCTGGAAACACCATATATTTT.

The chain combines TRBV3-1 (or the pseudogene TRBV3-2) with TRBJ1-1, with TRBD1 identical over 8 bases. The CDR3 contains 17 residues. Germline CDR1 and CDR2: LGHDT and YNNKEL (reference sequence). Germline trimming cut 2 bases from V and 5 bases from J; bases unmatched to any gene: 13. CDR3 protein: CASSQISQGVARTEAFF. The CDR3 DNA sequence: TGTGCCAGCAGCCAAATATCACAGGGGGTGGCCAGGACTGAAGCTTTCTTT.

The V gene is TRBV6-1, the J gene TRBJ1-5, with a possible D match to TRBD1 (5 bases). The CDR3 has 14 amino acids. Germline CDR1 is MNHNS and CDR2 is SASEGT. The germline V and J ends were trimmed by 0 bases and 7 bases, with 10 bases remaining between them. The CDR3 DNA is TGTGCCAGCAGTGAAGCGCGGGGGTGGCAGCCCCAGCATTTT. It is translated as CASSEARGWQPQHF.

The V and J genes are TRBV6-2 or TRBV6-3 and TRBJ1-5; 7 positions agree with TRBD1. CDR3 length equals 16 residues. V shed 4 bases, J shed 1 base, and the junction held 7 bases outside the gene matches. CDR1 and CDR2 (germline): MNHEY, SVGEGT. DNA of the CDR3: TGTGCCAGCAGTTCCGCCGGGACAGAGAGCAATCAGCCCCAGCATTTT. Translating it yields CASSSAGTESNQPQHF.

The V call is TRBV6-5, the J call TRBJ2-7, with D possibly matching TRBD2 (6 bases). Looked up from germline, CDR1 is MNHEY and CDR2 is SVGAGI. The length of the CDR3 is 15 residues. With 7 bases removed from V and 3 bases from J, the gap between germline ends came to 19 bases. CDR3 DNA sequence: TGTGCCAGCACCGGGGGTGGGGAGAAAATCTACGAGCAGTACTTC. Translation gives CASTGGGEKIYEQYF.

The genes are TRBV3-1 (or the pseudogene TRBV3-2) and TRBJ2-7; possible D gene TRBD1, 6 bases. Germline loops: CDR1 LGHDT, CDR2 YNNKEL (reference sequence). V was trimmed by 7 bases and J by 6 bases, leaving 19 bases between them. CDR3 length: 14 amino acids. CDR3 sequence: CASTLGQFTGEQYF. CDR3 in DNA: TGTGCCAGCACCCTCGGACAGTTTACGGGCGAGCAGTACTTC.

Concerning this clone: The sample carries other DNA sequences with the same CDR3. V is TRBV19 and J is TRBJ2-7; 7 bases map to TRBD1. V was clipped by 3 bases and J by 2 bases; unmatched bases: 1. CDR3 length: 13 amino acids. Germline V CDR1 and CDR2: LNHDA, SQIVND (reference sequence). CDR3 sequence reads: CASSIQGAYEQYF. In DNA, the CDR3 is TGTGCCAGTAGTATCCAGGGGGCCTACGAGCAGTACTTC.

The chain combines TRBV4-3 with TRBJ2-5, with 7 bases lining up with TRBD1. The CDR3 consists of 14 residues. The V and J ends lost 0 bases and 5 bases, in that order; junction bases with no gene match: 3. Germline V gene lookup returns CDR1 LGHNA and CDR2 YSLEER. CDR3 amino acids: CASSQDHRGETQYF. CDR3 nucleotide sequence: TGCGCCAGCAGCCAAGACCACAGGGGCGAGACCCAGTACTTC.

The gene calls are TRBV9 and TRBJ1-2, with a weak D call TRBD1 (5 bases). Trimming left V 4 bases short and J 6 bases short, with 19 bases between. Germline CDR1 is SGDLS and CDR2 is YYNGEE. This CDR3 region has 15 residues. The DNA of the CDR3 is TGTGCCAGCAGCCCTGGGGGGACGGCCGGGAATGGCTACACCTTC. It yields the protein CASSPGGTAGNGYTF. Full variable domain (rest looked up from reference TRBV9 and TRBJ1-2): DSGVTQTPKHLITATGQRVTLRCSPRSGDLSVYWYQQSLDQGLQFLIQYYNGEERAKGNILERFSAQQFPDLHSELNLSSLELGDSALYFCASSPGGTAGNGYTFGSGTRLTVV.

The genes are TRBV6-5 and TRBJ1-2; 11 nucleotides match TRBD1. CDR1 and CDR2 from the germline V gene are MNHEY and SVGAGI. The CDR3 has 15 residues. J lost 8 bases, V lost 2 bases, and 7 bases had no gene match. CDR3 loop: CASSYAGTGGLGYTF. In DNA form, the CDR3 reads TGTGCCAGCAGTTACGCCGGGACAGGGGGATTAGGCTACACCTTC.

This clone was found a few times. This chain's CDR3 is CASGRDGENTEAFF. CDR3 DNA sequence: TGCGCCAGCGGGAGGGACGGGGAGAACACTGAAGCTTTCTTT. This chain links TRBV5-1 with TRBJ1-1; D is possibly TRBD1 (5 bases). Germline CDR1 SGHRS, CDR2 YFSETQ. Trimming cost V 7 bases and J 1 base, with 14 bases left between them. The CDR3 totals 14 residues.

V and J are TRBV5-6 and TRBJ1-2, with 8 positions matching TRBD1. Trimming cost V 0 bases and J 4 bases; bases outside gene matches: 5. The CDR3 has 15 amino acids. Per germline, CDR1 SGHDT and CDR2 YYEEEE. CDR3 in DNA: TGTGCCAGCAGCTTGGGAGACAGGGGATCCTATGGCTACACCTTC. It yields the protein CASSLGDRGSYGYTF.

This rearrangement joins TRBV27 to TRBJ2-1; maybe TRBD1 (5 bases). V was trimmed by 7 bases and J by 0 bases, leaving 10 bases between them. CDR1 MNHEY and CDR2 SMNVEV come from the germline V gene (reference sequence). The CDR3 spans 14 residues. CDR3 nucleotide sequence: TGTGCCAGCAAAGGGGATGGCTCCTACAATGAGCAGTTCTTC. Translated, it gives CASKGDGSYNEQFF.

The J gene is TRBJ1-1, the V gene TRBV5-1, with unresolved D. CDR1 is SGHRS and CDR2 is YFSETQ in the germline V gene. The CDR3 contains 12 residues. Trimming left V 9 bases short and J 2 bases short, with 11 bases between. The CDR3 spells CATKGGNTEAFF. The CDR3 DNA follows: TGCGCCACCAAGGGAGGAAACACTGAAGCTTTCTTT.

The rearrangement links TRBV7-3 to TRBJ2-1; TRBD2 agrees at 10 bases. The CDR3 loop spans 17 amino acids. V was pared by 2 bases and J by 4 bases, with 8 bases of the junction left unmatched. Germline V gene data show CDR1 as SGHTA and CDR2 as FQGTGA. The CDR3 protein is CASSLGPGLADYNEQFF. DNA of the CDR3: TGTGCCAGCAGCTTAGGACCCGGACTAGCGGATTACAATGAGCAGTTCTTC.

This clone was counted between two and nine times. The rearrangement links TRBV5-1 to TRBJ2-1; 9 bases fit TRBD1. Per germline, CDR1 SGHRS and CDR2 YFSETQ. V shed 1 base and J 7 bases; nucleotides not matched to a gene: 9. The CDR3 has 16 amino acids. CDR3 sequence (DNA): TGCGCCAGCAGCTTGCCAAAGGGACAGGGAGTGAATGAGCAGTTCTTC. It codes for CASSLPKGQGVNEQFF.

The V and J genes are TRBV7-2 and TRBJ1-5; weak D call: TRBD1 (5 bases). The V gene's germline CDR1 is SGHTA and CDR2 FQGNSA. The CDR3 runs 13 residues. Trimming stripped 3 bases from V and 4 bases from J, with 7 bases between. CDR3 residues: CASSFGTNQPQHF. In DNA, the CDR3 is TGTGCCAGCAGCTTCGGGACTAATCAGCCCCAGCATTTT.

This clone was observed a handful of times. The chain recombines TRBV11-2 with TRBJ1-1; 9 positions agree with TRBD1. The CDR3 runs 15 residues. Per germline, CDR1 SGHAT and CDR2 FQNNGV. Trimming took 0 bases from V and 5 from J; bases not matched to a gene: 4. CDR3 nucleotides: TGTGCCAGCAGCTTAGAAGGGACAGGGAGTACTGAAGCTTTCTTT. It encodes CASSLEGTGSTEAFF.

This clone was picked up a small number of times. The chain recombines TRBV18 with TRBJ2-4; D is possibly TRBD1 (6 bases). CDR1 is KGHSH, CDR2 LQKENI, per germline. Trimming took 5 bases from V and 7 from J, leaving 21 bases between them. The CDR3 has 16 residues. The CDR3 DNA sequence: TGTGCCAGCTCAAGAATCAGGGACAACCTGGGGAACATTCAGTACTTC. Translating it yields CASSRIRDNLGNIQYF.

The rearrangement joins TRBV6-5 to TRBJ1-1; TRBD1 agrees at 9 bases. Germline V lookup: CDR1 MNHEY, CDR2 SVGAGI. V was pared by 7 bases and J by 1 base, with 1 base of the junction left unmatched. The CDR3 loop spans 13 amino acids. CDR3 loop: CASKDRGNTEAFF. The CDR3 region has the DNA TGTGCCAGCAAGGACAGGGGGAACACTGAAGCTTTCTTT.

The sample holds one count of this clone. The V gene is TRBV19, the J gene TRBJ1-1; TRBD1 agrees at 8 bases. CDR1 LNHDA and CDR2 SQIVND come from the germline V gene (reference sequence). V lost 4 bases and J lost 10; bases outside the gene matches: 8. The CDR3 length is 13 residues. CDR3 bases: TGTGCCAGTAGTAATGGACAGGGAAGTGGAGCTTTCTTT. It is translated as CASSNGQGSGAFF.

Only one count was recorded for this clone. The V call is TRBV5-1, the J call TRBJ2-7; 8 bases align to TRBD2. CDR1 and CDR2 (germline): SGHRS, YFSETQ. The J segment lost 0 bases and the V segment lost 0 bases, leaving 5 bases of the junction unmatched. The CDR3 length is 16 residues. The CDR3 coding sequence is TGCGCCAGCAGCTTGGCCGGTGCGGGGGGCTCCTACGAGCAGTACTTC. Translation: CASSLAGAGGSYEQYF.

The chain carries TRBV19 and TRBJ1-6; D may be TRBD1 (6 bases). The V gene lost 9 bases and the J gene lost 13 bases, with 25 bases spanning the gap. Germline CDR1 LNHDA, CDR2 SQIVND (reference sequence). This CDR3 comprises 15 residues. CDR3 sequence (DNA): TGTGCCAGCCGCACTTCTCGGCAGGGGAGTTTCCCCCTCCACTTT. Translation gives CASRTSRQGSFPLHF.

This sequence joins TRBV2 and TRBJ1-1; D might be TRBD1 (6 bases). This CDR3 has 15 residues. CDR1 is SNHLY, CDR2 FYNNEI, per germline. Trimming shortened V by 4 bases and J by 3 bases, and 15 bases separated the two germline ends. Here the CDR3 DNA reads TGTGCCAGCAGTGCACAGGGAGGGTCGGACACTGAAGCTTTCTTT. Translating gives CASSAQGGSDTEAFF.